The present T cell receptor (beta chain) was sequenced within a study of cytomegalovirus exposure and HLA in healthy donors. Study-wide results and caveats: Researchers reported from a later analysis that most CMV-associated TCR beta chains appeared HLA-restricted. Cytomegalovirus-associated status was assigned to 164 TCR beta chains. There were some public TCRs occurring in many donors, but most TCR sequences were rare. In an earlier analysis, in 540 or so donors, most V segments appeared productive either ~87% or ~30% of the time.

PCR amplification relied on 60 Vbeta primers (plus 13 Jbeta primers). TCRdb's copy holds only in-frame clones and misses some; the assay was immunoSEQ multiplex PCR. There are 80,000 to 100,000 clones in the sample; under 80% occur only once, and roughly 7.3% lies in the top ten. This CDR3 has 16 amino acids. Trimming shortened V by 1 base and J by 0 bases, and 13 bases separated the two germline ends. The germline CDR1 and CDR2 sequences are SGHTA and FQGTGA. This clone showed up just a few times. As yet, its antigen is unknown. This receptor was taken from a man aged 50 to 60 in good health and CMV-seropositive. Sequenced input: PBMCs. The chain carries TRBV7-3 and TRBJ2-7, with a possible D match to TRBD1 (6 bases). DNA for the CDR3: TGTGCCAGCAGCTTAAGTGGGACACCGAGCTCCTACGAGCAGTACTTC. This encodes CASSLSGTPSSYEQYF.